This TCR beta chain is from a study of CD8 T cells in Susac syndrome. A quantity of about 0.45 to 1 ug RNA underwent reverse transcription using random hexamers. Using its own MiXCR run on the immunoSEQ multiplex PCR reads, TCRdb lists one record per CDR3 protein. The table has 100,000 to 150,000 distinct CDR3 sequences, about 94% seen once. This CDR3 is 15 amino acids long. V gave up 4 bases and J gave up 9 bases; unmatched junction bases: 4. Germline CDR1 reads SGHRS; CDR2 reads YFSETQ. The receptor comes from a human donor with multiple sclerosis. The sequenced material came from CD4+ T cells from PBMCs. This rearrangement joins TRBV5-1 to TRBJ2-1; 16 bases are shared with TRBD2. The CDR3 DNA reads TGCGCCAGCAGCGTGGGACTAGCGGGAGGGGGTGAGCAGTTCTTC. Its translation is CASSVGLAGGGEQFF.